These T cell receptor beta chains were read from a single sample in a study of shared clonotypes between healthy human individuals. Measured with immunoSEQ multiplex PCR; TCRdb has only the in-frame clones, and not every one. The sample records 2 million to 2.5 million clones, approximately 96% being singletons. Sequencing was carried out using naive CD4+ T cells sorted from blood. The receptors here all came from a man between 18 and 29 years old in good health. Each CDR3 is given with its conserved first and last residue. The order of the fields is clone size, D gene, V gene, J gene, CDR3 protein, CDR3 DNA. The D gene is left open where the match is weak. The listing skips clone size in some rows; elsewhere it reads once, few, many or a size class.

.	.	TRBV2	TRBJ2-5	CASVPTGIIQETQYF	TGTGCCAGCGTCCCAACAGGGATCATTCAAGAGACCCAGTACTTC
once	.	TRBV19	TRBJ1-2	CASSIGLYYGYTF	TGTGCCAGTAGTATCGGCCTTTACTATGGCTACACCTTC
.	.	TRBV6-5	TRBJ2-7	CASSYLGDEQYF	TGTGCCAGCAGTTACTTGGGGGACGAGCAGTACTTC
once	TRBD1	TRBV10-3	TRBJ1-2	CAISDGRGHYGYTF	TGTGCCATCAGTGACGGCAGGGGGCATTATGGCTACACCTTC
.	.	TRBV6-5	TRBJ1-2	CASSYGAGARAGYTF	TGTGCCAGCAGTTACGGGGCAGGAGCTAGGGCGGGCTACACCTTC
.	.	TRBV9	TRBJ2-7	CASSVEWGNRIYEQYF	TGTGCCAGCAGCGTAGAGTGGGGGAATAGGATCTACGAGCAGTACTTC
.	.	TRBV6-1	TRBJ1-5	CASSERMGTQSQPQHF	TGTGCCAGCAGTGAAAGGATGGGAACACAGAGTCAGCCCCAGCATTTT
once	TRBD2	TRBV5-1	TRBJ2-5	CASSPALAGGQQTQYF	TGCGCCAGCAGCCCTGCCCTAGCGGGAGGGCAACAGACCCAGTACTTC
.	.	TRBV19	TRBJ2-1	CASSIKGSSYNEQFF	TGTGCCAGTAGTATTAAGGGGAGCTCCTACAATGAGCAGTTCTTC
.	TRBD1	TRBV7-8	TRBJ2-7	CASSFLQGPYEQYF	TGTGCCAGCAGCTTTTTACAGGGGCCCTACGAGCAGTACTTC
.	TRBD1	TRBV7-3	TRBJ2-7	CASSLGQGGSYEQYF	TGTGCCAGCAGCTTAGGACAGGGTGGCTCCTACGAGCAGTACTTC
.	.	TRBV28	TRBJ1-1	CASSQGRNTKAFF	TGTGCCAGCAGTCAGGGGAGGAACACTAAAGCTTTCTTT
.	.	TRBV6-6	TRBJ2-7	CASRKTSYEQYF	TGTGCCAGCAGGAAGACTAGTTACGAGCAGTACTTC
.	TRBD2	TRBV5-3	TRBJ2-7	CARSPGLWVRRLAGHGEQYF	TGTGCCAGAAGCCCGGGACTCTGGGTCCGGCGGCTAGCGGGCCATGGAGAGCAGTACTTC
.	.	TRBV9	TRBJ2-5	CASSVAAGRQETQYF	TGTGCCAGCAGCGTAGCGGCAGGGAGGCAAGAGACCCAGTACTTC
.	.	TRBV5-1	TRBJ1-4	CASSLGLDRALNEKLFF	TGCGCCAGCAGTTTAGGGCTGGACAGAGCCCTTAATGAAAAACTGTTTTTT
.	.	TRBV5-1	TRBJ2-1	CASSFGGSSYNEQFF	TGCGCCAGCAGCTTCGGTGGCAGCTCCTACAATGAGCAGTTCTTC
once	.	TRBV7-7	TRBJ2-1	CASSLAYDHNEQFF	TGTGCTAGCAGCTTAGCGTATGACCACAATGAGCAGTTCTTC
.	.	TRBV30	TRBJ1-4	CAWSQGATNEKLFF	TGTGCCTGGAGTCAGGGTGCAACTAATGAAAAACTGTTTTTT